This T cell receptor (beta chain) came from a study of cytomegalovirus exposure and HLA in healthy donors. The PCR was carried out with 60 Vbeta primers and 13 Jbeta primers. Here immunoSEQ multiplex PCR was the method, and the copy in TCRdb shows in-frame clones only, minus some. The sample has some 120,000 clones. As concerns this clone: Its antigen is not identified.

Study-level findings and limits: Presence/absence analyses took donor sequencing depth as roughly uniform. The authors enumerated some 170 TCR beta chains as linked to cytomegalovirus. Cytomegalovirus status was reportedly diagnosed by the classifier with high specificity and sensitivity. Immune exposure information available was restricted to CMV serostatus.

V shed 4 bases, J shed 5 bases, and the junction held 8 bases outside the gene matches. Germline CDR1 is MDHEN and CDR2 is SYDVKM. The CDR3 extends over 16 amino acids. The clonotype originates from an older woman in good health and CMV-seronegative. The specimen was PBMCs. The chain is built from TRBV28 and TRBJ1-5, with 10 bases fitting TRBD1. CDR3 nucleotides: TGTGCCAGCAGTTCTCCCGGGACAGGGGTGTATCAGCCCCAGCATTTT. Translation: CASSSPGTGVYQPQHF.